This T cell receptor (beta chain) was retrieved from a study of OX40 agonist ivuxolimab in advanced cancers. Study-wide background: Subjects had a mean age of roughly 60 years, with a range of about 23 to 79; around 83% were male. Study-level findings and limits: In the 0.1-3.0 mg/kg groups, partial responders showed among the lowest expansion.

In regard to this clone: What it recognizes is unknown.

The protocol was immunoSEQ multiplex PCR, while the TCRdb copy is restricted to in-frame clones and leaves out a portion. The sample lists nearly 45,000 clones, roughly 80% seen once, with about 15% in the top ten. V was pared by 8 bases and J by 4 bases, with 17 bases between. Looked up from germline, CDR1 is MNHNY and CDR2 is SVGAGI (reference sequence). This CDR3 is 15 amino acids long. The starting material was CD4+ or CD8+ T cells sorted from blood, obtained in a trial of the OX40 agonist ivuxolimab. The chain combines TRBV6-6 with TRBJ2-2; D is undetermined. The source of this sequence is an adult with an advanced solid tumor such as melanoma, head and neck, liver or kidney cancer. CDR3 nucleotide sequence: TGTGCCAGCGCTGGGTATCGGCCGGGCACCGGGGAGCTGTTTTTT. This translates into CASAGYRPGTGELFF.